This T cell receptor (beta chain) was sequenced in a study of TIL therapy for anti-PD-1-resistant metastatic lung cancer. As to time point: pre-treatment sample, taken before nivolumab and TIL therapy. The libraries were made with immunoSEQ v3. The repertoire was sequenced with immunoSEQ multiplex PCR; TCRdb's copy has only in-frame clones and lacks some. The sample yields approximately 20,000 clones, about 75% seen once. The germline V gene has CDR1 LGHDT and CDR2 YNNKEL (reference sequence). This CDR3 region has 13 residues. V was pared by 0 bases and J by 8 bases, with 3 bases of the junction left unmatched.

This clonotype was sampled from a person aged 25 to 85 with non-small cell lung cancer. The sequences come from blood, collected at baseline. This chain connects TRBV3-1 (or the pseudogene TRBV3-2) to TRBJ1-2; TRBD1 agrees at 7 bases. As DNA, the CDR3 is TGTGCCAGCAGCCAAGAGACAGGGAACGGCTACACCTTC. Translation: CASSQETGNGYTF.